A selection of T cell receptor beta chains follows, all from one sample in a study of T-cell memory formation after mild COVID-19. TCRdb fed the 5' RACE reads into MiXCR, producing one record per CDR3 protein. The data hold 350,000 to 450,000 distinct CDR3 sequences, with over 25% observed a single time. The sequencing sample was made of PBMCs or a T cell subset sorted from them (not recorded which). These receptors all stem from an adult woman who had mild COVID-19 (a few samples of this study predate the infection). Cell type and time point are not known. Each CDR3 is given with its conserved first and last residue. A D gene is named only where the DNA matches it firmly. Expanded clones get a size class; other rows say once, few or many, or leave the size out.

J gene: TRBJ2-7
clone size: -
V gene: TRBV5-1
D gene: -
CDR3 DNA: TGCGCCAGCAGACTCCTAGGGACGGCCTACGAGCAGTACTTC
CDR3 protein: CASRLLGTAYEQYF

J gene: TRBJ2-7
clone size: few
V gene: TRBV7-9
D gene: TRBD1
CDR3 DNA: TGTGCCAGCAGCGGGACAGGGTACGAGCAGTACTTC
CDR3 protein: CASSGTGYEQYF

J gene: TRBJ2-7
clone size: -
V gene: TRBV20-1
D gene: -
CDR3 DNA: TGCAGTGCTAGAGCTGGGGGGCGCGAGCAGTACTTC
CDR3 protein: CSARAGGREQYF

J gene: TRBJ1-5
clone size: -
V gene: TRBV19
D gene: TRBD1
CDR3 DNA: TGTGCCAGTAGCCGACAGGTTCTACAGGGGAGCAATCAGCCCCAGCATTTT
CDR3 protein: CASSRQVLQGSNQPQHF

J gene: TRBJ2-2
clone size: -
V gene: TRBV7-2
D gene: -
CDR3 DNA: TGTGCCAGCATTGGGAAGTATGGATCAAGTACCGGGGAGCTGTTTTTT
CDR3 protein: CASIGKYGSSTGELFF

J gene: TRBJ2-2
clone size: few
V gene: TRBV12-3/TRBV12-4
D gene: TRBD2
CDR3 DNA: TGTGCCAGCAGTTTGGGGGGGGGTCGGACCGGGGAGCTGTTTTTT
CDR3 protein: CASSLGGGRTGELFF

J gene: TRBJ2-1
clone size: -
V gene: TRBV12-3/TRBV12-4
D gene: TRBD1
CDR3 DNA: TGTGCCAGCAGTGTAGGACAGGTCGGTGAGCAGTTCTTC
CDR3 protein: CASSVGQVGEQFF

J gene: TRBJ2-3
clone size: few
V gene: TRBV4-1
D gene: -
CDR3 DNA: TGCGCCAGCAGCCAAACTTACTGGGGGACAGATACGCAGTATTTT
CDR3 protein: CASSQTYWGTDTQYF

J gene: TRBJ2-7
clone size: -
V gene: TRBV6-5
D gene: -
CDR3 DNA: TGTGCCAGCAGTCCTACTAGTAGCGAGCAGTACTTC
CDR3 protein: CASSPTSSEQYF

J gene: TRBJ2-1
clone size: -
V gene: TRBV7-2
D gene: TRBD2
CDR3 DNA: TGTGCCAGCAGCTTATCGACTAGCGCGACCTACAATGAGCAGTTCTTC
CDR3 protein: CASSLSTSATYNEQFF

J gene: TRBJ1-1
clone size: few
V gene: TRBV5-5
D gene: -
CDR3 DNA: TGTGCCAGCAGCTTGATTGCGACGAACACTGAAGCTTTCTTT
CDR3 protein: CASSLIATNTEAFF

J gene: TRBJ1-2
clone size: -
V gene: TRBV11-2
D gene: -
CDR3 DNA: TGTGCCAGTTGGGGTAACTATGGCTACAACTTC
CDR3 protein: CASWGNYGYNF

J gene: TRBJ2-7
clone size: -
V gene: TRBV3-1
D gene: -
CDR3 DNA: TGTGCCAGCAGCCAAGGCGCTAGCTCCTACGAGCAGTACTTC
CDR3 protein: CASSQGASSYEQYF

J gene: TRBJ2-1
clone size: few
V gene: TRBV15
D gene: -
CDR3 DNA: TGTGCCACCAGCTCACCGACCGGACTGGACAGCAGGAATGAGCAGTTCTTC
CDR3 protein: CATSSPTGLDSRNEQFF

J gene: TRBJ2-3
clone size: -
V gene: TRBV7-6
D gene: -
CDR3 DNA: TGTGCCAGCAGCCCATGGCAGGGAAGCACAGATACGCAGTATTTT
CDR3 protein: CASSPWQGSTDTQYF

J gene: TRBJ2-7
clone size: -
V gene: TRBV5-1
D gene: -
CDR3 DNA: TGCGCCAGCAGCTTGATGATGGGATCCTACGAGCAGTACTTC
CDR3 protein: CASSLMMGSYEQYF

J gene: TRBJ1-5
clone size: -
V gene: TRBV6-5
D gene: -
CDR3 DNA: TGTGCCAGCAGTTACCTCGGTGGGGGTAGCGATCAGCCCCAGCATTTT
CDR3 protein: CASSYLGGGSDQPQHF

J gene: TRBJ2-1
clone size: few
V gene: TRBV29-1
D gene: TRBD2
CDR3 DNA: TGCAGCGTTGTACTAGCGGCTTCCTACAATGAGCAGTTCTTC
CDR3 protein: CSVVLAASYNEQFF

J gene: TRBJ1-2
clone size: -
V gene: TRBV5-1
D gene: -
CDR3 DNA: TGCGCCAGCAGCTTGGAGAGAGATGCTGGCTATGGCTACACCTTC
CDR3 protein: CASSLERDAGYGYTF

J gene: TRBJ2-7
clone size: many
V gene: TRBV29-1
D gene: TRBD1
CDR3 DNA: TGCAGCGTTTCCACAGGGGCCGAGCAGTACTTC
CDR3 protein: CSVSTGAEQYF

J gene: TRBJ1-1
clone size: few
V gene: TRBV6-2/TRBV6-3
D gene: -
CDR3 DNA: TGTGCCAGCCGTCCGGTGGACTCTCTGAACACTGAAGCTTTCTTT
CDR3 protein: CASRPVDSLNTEAFF

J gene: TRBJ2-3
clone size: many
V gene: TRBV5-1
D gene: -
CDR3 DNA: TGCGCCAGCAGCTCCAGCCTACCGGGAAGCACAGATACGCAGTATTTT
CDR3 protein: CASSSSLPGSTDTQYF

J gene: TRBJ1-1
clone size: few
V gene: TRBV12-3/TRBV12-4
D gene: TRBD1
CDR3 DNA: TGTGCCAGCAGCACAGGGGTGGGCACTGAAGCTTTCTTT
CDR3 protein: CASSTGVGTEAFF

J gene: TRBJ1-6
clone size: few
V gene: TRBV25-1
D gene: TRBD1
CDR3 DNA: TGTGCCAGCTCAGGGGGGTGGGAGAGGAATTCACCCCTCCACTTT
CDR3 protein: CASSGGWERNSPLHF

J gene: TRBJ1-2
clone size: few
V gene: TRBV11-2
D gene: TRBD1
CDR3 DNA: TGTGCCAGCAGCCAGGGGGTGTATGGCTACACCTTC
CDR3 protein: CASSQGVYGYTF

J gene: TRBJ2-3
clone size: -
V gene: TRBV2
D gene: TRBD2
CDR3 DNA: TGTGCCAGCAGCCGACTAGCGGGAGGTCCTCCAGTGGGCACAGATACGCAGTATTTT
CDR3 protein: CASSRLAGGPPVGTDTQYF

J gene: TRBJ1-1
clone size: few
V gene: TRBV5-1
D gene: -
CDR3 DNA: TGCGCCAGCAGCGAAGGGGTATCGAACACTGAAGCTTTCTTT
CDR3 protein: CASSEGVSNTEAFF

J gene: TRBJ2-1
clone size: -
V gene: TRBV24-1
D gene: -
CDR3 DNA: TGTGCCACCAGTCGCGGGGTCTACAATGAGCAGTTCTTC
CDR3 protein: CATSRGVYNEQFF

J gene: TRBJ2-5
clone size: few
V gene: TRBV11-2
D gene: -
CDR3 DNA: TGTGCCAGCAGCTTAGATGTGTGGGGGGGCCAGGAGACCCAGTACTTC
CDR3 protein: CASSLDVWGGQETQYF

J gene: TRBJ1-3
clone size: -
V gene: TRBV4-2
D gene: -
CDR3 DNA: TGTGCCAGCAGCCAAGATGTCCTACAAAGCTCTGGAAACACCATATATTTT
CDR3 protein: CASSQDVLQSSGNTIYF

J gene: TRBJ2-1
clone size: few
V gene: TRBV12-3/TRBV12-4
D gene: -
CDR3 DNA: TGTGCCAGCAGTCTGAATCGGAATGAGCAGTTCTTC
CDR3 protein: CASSLNRNEQFF

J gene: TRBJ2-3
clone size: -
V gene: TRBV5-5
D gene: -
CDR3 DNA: TGTGCCAGCAAAGCGGAGACCCCAGATACGCAGTATTTT
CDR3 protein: CASKAETPDTQYF

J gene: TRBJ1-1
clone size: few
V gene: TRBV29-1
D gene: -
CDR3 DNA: TGCAGCGTTGAGGGCGATGGGGGGAGCACTGAAGCTTTCTTT
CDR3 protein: CSVEGDGGSTEAFF

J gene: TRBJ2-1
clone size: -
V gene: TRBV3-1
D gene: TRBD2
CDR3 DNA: TGTGCCAGCGGTCGACTAGCGGGAGGGCATGAGCAGTTCTTC
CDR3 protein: CASGRLAGGHEQFF

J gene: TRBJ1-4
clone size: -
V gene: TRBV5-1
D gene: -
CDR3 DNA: TGCGCCAGCAGCTTGGGACCTAATGAAAAACTGTTTTTT
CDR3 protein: CASSLGPNEKLFF

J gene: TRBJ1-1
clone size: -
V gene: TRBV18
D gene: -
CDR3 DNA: TGTGCCAGCTCACCTCAGGTGACCGGAGGCGCTGAAGCTTTCTTT
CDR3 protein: CASSPQVTGGAEAFF

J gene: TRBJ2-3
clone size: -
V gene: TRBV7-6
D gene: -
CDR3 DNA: TGTGCCACCACCAGGGGATTGGGCACAGATACGCAGTATTTT
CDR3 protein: CATTRGLGTDTQYF

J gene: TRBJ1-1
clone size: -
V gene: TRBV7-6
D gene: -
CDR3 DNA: TGTGCCAGCAGCTTAGACGGGGTGTCCACTGAAGCTTTCTTT
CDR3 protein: CASSLDGVSTEAFF

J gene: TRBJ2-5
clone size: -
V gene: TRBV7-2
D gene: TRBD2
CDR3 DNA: TGTGCCAGCAGCTTCGGGCTAGCGGGAAGAGAGACCCAGTACTTC
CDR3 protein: CASSFGLAGRETQYF

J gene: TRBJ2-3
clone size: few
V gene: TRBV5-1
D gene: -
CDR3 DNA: TGCGCCAGCAGCCCTCTAGGGAGAGGCACAGATACGCAGTATTTT
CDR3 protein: CASSPLGRGTDTQYF

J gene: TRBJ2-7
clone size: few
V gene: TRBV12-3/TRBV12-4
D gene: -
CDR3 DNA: TGTGCCAGCAGTTTATATCGCCGGTCGGAAGAGCAGTACTTC
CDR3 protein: CASSLYRRSEEQYF

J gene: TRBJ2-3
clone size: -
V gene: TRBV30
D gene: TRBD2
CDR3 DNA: TGTGCCTGGAGTCGGGGGGGAATCACAGATACGCAGTATTTT
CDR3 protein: CAWSRGGITDTQYF

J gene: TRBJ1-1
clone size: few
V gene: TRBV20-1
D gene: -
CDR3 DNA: TGCAGTGCTAGGTCTTTCTTCTCAGCTTTCTTT
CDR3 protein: CSARSFFSAFF

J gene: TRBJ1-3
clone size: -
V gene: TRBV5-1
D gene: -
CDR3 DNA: TGCGCCAGTACAATTGGAAACACCATATATTTT
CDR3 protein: CASTIGNTIYF